The 5 T cell receptor beta chains listed next were all sequenced from one sample in a study of blood T cell repertoires in COVID-19. The method was immunoSEQ multiplex PCR; TCRdb's version includes in-frame clones alone and lacks a portion of them. The sample holds about 90,000 clones, approximately 88% seen once. Sequenced input: peripheral blood. These receptors all come from a man over 45 with COVID-19, enrolled during active disease.

The V gene is TRBV5-1, the J gene TRBJ2-7, with D perhaps matching TRBD2 (7 bases). Germline values: CDR1 SGHRS, CDR2 YFSETQ. CDR3 length equals 15 residues. V gave up 7 bases and J gave up 3 bases, with 20 bases separating them. CDR3 sequence reads: CASREDPGGGYEQYF. CDR3 nucleotide sequence: TGCGCCAGCCGGGAGGACCCGGGGGGCGGCTACGAGCAGTACTTC. Based on the CDR3 plus reference TRBV5-1 and TRBJ2-7, the full variable domain is KAGVTQTPRYLIKTRGQQVTLSCSPISGHRSVSWYQQTPGQGLQFLFEYFSETQRNKGNFPGRFSGRQFSNSRSEMNVSTLELGDSALYLCASREDPGGGYEQYFGPGTRLTVT.

The chain is built from TRBV6-5 and TRBJ2-7, with D tentatively TRBD2 (6 bases). The CDR3 has 13 residues. Trimming cost V 5 bases and J 0 bases, with 8 bases left between them. Looked up from germline, CDR1 is MNHEY and CDR2 is SVGAGI. The CDR3 DNA reads TGTGCCAGCAGTCTGGACTACTCCTACGAGCAGTACTTC. Translating gives CASSLDYSYEQYF.

This chain connects TRBV6-1 to TRBJ2-5; 11 nucleotides agree with TRBD2. The CDR3 has 15 amino acids. Germline V gives CDR1 MNHNS, CDR2 SASEGT. J was trimmed by 7 bases and V by 1 base; bases with no gene match: 5. The CDR3 protein is CASSEVAGGLGTQYF. CDR3 DNA sequence: TGTGCCAGCAGTGAAGTAGCGGGGGGGCTTGGGACCCAGTACTTC.

This chain joins TRBV16 and TRBJ1-2; D gene ambiguous. CDR3 length: 13 amino acids. Germline V lookup: CDR1 KGHSY, CDR2 FQNENV. Trimming cost V 7 bases and J 4 bases, with 13 bases left between them. The CDR3 sequence: CASNRERTYGYTF. The DNA for the CDR3 is TGTGCCAGCAACCGGGAGAGAACCTATGGCTACACCTTC.

The chain is built from TRBV10-3 and TRBJ2-5; 9 nucleotides line up with TRBD2. Germline CDR1 is ENHRY and CDR2 is SYGVKD. With 2 bases clipped from V and 5 bases from J, the junction kept 6 bases outside the gene matches. The CDR3 has 15 amino acids. The CDR3 DNA reads as TGTGCCATCAGTGAGGCGGGGGGGCCCGGGGAGACCCAGTACTTC. Its protein is CAISEAGGPGETQYF.